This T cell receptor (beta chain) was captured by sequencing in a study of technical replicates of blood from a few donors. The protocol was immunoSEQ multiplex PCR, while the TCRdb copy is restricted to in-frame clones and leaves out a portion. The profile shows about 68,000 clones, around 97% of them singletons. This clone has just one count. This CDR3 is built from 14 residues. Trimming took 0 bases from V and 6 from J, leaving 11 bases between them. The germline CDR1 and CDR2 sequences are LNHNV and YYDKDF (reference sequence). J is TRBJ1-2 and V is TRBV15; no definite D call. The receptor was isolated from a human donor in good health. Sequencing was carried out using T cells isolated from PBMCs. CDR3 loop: CATSRDQAVDGYTF. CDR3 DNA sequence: TGTGCCACCAGCAGAGATCAGGCCGTCGATGGCTACACCTTC.